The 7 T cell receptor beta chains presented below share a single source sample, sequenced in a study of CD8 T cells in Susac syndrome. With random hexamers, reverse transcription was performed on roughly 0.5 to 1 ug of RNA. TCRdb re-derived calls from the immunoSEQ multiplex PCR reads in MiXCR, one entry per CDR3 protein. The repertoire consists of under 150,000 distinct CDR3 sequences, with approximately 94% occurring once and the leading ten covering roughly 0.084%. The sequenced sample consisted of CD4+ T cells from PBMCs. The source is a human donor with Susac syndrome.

The CDR3 DNA sequence: TGCGCCAGCAGCCTGGACAGGGTCAACACCGGGGAGCTGTTTTTT. The encoded protein is CASSLDRVNTGELFF. The gene calls are TRBV5-1 and TRBJ2-2; 8 bases align to TRBD1. V shed 4 bases and J 2 bases; nucleotides not matched to a gene: 4. The CDR3 length is 15 residues. Germline V gene sequence: CDR1 SGHRS, CDR2 YFSETQ.

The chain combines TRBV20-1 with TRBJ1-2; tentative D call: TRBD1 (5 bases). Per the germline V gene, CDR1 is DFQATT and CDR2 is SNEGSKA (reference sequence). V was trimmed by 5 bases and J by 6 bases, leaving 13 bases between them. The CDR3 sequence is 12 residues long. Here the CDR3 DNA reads TGCAGTGCTCCAGGGTTCCAAAATGGCTACACCTTC. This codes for CSAPGFQNGYTF.

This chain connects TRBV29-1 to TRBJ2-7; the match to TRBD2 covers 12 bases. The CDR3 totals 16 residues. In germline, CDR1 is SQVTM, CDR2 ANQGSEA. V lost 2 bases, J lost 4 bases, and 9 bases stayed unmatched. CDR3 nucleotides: TGCAGCGTTGAAATACGGACTAGCGGGATTTTGTACGAGCAGTACTTC. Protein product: CSVEIRTSGILYEQYF.

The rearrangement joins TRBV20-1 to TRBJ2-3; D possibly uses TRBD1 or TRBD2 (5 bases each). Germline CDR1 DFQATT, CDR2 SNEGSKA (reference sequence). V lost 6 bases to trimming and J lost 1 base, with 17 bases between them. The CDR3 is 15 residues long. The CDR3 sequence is CSARDVLRGTDTQYF. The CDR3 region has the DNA TGCAGTGCCAGGGACGTCCTACGGGGCACAGATACGCAGTATTTT.

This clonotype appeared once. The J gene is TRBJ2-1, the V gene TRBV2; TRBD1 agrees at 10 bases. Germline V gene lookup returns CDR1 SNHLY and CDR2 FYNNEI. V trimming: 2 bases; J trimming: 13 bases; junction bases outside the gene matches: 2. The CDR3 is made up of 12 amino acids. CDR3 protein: CASSERDRGQFF. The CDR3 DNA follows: TGTGCCAGCAGTGAACGGGACAGGGGTCAGTTCTTC.

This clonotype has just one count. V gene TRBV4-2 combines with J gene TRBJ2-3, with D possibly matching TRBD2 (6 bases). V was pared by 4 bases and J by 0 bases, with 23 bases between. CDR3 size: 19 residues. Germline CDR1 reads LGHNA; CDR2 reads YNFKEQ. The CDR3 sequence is CASSPVVSGLVTSTDTQYF. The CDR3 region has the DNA TGTGCCAGCAGCCCCGTTGTAAGCGGGCTTGTTACTAGCACAGATACGCAGTATTTT.

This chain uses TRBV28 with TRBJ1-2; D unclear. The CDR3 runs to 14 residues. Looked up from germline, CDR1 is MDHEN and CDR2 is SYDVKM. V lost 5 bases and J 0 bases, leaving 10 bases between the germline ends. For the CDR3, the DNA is TGTGCCAGCAGTCTAAGTACCGCTAACTATGGCTACACCTTC. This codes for CASSLSTANYGYTF.